Listed below are T cell receptor beta chains from one sample, sequenced in a study of T cells in Graves' hyperthyroidism and ophthalmopathy. TCRdb re-called the multiplex PCR reads through MiXCR, storing one row per CDR3 protein. The data contain under 650,000 distinct CDR3 sequences, under 20% of them singletons. The sample taken for sequencing was blood. The receptors originated from a woman aged 25 to 45 with Graves' hyperthyroidism. Both conserved end residues are part of each CDR3. D genes are given only for firm matches. Rows may omit the clone size; those that give it use once, few, many or a size class.

TRBV6-1,many,TRBJ1-6,.,CASSERGRRGNSPLHF,TGTGCCAGCAGTGAACGGGGGCGGAGAGGGAACTCACCCCTCCACTTT
TRBV5-5,many,TRBJ1-2,TRBD1,CASSPGGSNYGYTF,TGTGCCAGCAGCCCAGGGGGCTCCAACTATGGCTACACCTTC
TRBV5-5,many,TRBJ2-1,.,CASSFDGRSDNEQFF,TGTGCCAGCAGCTTCGACGGGAGATCCGACAATGAGCAGTTCTTC
TRBV11-3,many,TRBJ1-2,.,CASSLRDFRGYTF,TGTGCCAGCAGCTTAAGGGACTTCCGAGGCTACACCTTC
TRBV20-1,many,TRBJ2-7,TRBD1,CSARDPGQGPYEQYF,TGCAGTGCTAGAGATCCCGGACAGGGACCCTACGAGCAGTACTTC
TRBV11-2,.,TRBJ1-1,.,CASSSRPGRGTEAFF,TGTGCCAGCAGCAGCCGCCCGGGTAGGGGCACTGAAGCTTTCTTT
TRBV20-1,few,TRBJ1-3,.,CSARDMGRGSGNTIYF,TGCAGTGCTAGAGATATGGGCAGGGGCTCTGGAAACACCATATATTTT
TRBV5-6,many,TRBJ2-1,.,CASSLSRGSNEQFF,TGTGCCAGCAGCTTGTCGCGGGGTTCGAATGAGCAGTTCTTC
TRBV20-1,.,TRBJ1-1,.,CSASGPAMNTEAFF,TGCAGTGCTAGTGGTCCGGCCATGAACACTGAAGCTTTCTTT
TRBV3-1,few,TRBJ2-5,.,CASSHPTRKETQYF,TGTGCCAGCAGCCACCCGACCCGGAAAGAGACCCAGTACTTC
TRBV7-3,many,TRBJ1-5,.,CASSPGANQPQHF,TGTGCCAGCAGCCCGGGCGCGAATCAGCCCCAGCATTTT
TRBV27,.,TRBJ2-2,TRBD2,CASSFLPTSVDGELFF,TGTGCCAGCAGTTTCTTGCCGACTAGCGTGGACGGGGAGCTGTTTTTT
TRBV12-3/TRBV12-4,.,TRBJ2-6,.,CASTSLSGSTSGANVLTF,TGTGCCAGCACCAGCCTCTCGGGATCTACCTCTGGGGCCAACGTCCTGACTTTC
TRBV5-4,few,TRBJ2-3,.,CASSPGPDEGDTQYF,TGTGCCAGCAGCCCCGGACCCGACGAAGGAGATACGCAGTATTTT
TRBV9,many,TRBJ2-7,TRBD2,CASSVASGKYEQYF,TGTGCCAGCAGCGTAGCCAGCGGGAAATACGAGCAGTACTTC
TRBV13,many,TRBJ1-5,.,CASSIGSNQPQHF,TGTGCCAGCAGTATCGGTAGCAATCAGCCCCAGCATTTT
TRBV6-8,few,TRBJ2-1,TRBD1,CASSRDRGNNEQFF,TGTGCCAGCAGTCGGGACAGGGGGAACAATGAGCAGTTCTTC
TRBV20-1,.,TRBJ1-2,TRBD1,CSAPGTAPNYGYTF,TGCAGTGCTCCTGGGACAGCTCCTAACTATGGCTACACCTTC
TRBV28,many,TRBJ2-7,TRBD1,CASSSAGTDSYEQYF,TGTGCCAGCAGCTCCGCCGGGACAGACTCCTACGAGCAGTACTTC
TRBV19,few,TRBJ2-2,.,CASTIGTASTGELFF,TGTGCCAGTACCATCGGGACCGCCAGCACCGGGGAGCTGTTTTTT
TRBV6-1,many,TRBJ2-2,.,CASSPINTGELFF,TGTGCCAGCAGTCCCATTAACACCGGGGAGCTGTTTTTT
TRBV9,few,TRBJ2-7,TRBD2,CASSARLAGVEEQYF,TGTGCCAGCAGCGCAAGACTAGCGGGAGTAGAGGAGCAGTACTTC
TRBV10-1,.,TRBJ2-1,.,CASSESRAWEQFF,TGCGCCAGCAGTGAGTCGAGGGCATGGGAGCAGTTCTTC
TRBV2,many,TRBJ1-2,TRBD1,CASNPGGVRGYTF,TGTGCCAGCAACCCAGGGGGAGTTCGTGGCTACACCTTC
TRBV20-1,many,TRBJ2-7,.,CSARDWEDVSFHEQYF,TGCAGTGCTAGAGATTGGGAGGACGTCAGCTTCCACGAGCAGTACTTC
TRBV30,.,TRBJ1-1,.,CAWSVMIGFSEAFF,TGTGCCTGGAGTGTAATGATAGGGTTTTCTGAAGCTTTCTTT
TRBV25-1,.,TRBJ2-6,.,CASIGVGFPSGANVLTF,TGTGCCAGCATAGGGGTCGGGTTCCCTTCTGGGGCCAACGTCCTGACTTTC
TRBV10-3,many,TRBJ2-7,TRBD1,CAISLTGELYEQYF,TGTGCCATCAGCCTTACAGGGGAACTATACGAGCAGTACTTC
TRBV9,once,TRBJ2-1,.,CASSQDGGPPYNEQFF,TGCGCCAGCAGCCAAGATGGAGGACCACCTTACAATGAGCAGTTCTTC
TRBV5-1,.,TRBJ1-3,.,CASSLELSGSSGNTIYF,TGCGCCAGCAGCTTGGAGCTATCCGGGAGCTCTGGAAACACCATATATTTT
TRBV20-1,few,TRBJ1-6,.,CSARELGQGSSYNSPLHF,TGCAGTGCTAGAGAACTTGGGCAGGGGAGCTCCTATAATTCACCCCTCCACTTT
TRBV2,many,TRBJ2-3,TRBD1,CASSDGQGGTDTQYF,TGTGCCAGCAGTGACGGACAGGGGGGCACAGATACGCAGTATTTT
TRBV2,many,TRBJ2-7,.,CASSARGYEQYF,TGTGCCAGCAGCGCCAGAGGTTACGAGCAGTACTTC
TRBV12-3/TRBV12-4,many,TRBJ1-5,.,CASSSPGPNQPQHF,TGTGCCAGCAGTTCTCCGGGCCCAAATCAGCCCCAGCATTTT
TRBV5-1,.,TRBJ2-5,TRBD2,CASSFLGATSGETQYF,TGCGCCAGCAGCTTTCTGGGGGCGACTAGCGGGGAGACCCAGTACTTC
TRBV14,.,TRBJ1-1,TRBD1,CASSHLGQGGEAFF,TGTGCCAGCAGCCACCTTGGACAGGGCGGTGAAGCTTTCTTT
TRBV7-2,.,TRBJ2-7,.,CASSLALTAGPLLSGDEQYF,TGTGCCAGCAGCTTAGCGCTAACGGCGGGGCCCCTCTTGAGCGGCGACGAGCAGTACTTC
TRBV5-5,many,TRBJ1-5,.,CASSLGTWGNQPQHF,TGTGCCAGCAGCTTAGGAACTTGGGGCAATCAGCCCCAGCATTTT
TRBV5-1,many,TRBJ2-1,TRBD2,CASSLTLAGGNEQFF,TGCGCCAGCAGCTTGACCCTAGCGGGAGGCAATGAGCAGTTCTTC
TRBV29-1,few,TRBJ2-7,.,CGVGQGSGEQYF,TGCGGAGTGGGACAAGGAAGCGGGGAGCAGTACTTC
TRBV7-3,.,TRBJ2-6,.,CASRSLSGANVLTF,TGTGCCAGCCGCAGCCTTTCTGGGGCCAACGTCCTGACTTTC
TRBV28,.,TRBJ1-1,.,CASSLFRGREAPEAFF,TGTGCCAGCAGTTTGTTTCGGGGCAGGGAGGCTCCTGAAGCTTTCTTT
TRBV6-1,many,TRBJ2-7,TRBD2,CASRDTGTSGSGEQYF,TGTGCCAGCAGAGACACCGGGACTAGCGGGAGCGGGGAGCAGTACTTC
TRBV5-4,.,TRBJ2-1,.,CASSLAASAYNEQFF,TGTGCCAGCAGCTTAGCGGCATCTGCCTACAATGAGCAGTTCTTC
TRBV5-1,many,TRBJ2-5,.,CASSLGRAEETQYF,TGCGCCAGCAGCTTGGGGAGAGCCGAAGAGACCCAGTACTTC
TRBV3-1,.,TRBJ1-1,.,CASSHLDGEAFF,TGTGCCAGCAGCCATCTAGACGGTGAAGCTTTCTTT
TRBV6-1,few,TRBJ2-5,TRBD2,CASSEKHRLAGVSGETQCF,TGTGCCAGCAGTGAAAAACACCGACTAGCGGGAGTATCGGGAGAGACCCAGTGCTTC
TRBV29-1,few,TRBJ2-7,.,CSVAGGSKPHTAYEQYF,TGCAGCGTAGCCGGAGGCAGCAAACCCCACACCGCCTACGAGCAGTACTTC
TRBV20-1,.,TRBJ2-5,.,CSAGTGIQETQYF,TGCAGTGCTGGAACAGGGATCCAAGAGACCCAGTACTTC
TRBV7-2,many,TRBJ2-1,TRBD2,CASSIGTSGYNEQFF,TGTGCCAGCAGCATCGGGACTAGCGGTTACAATGAGCAGTTCTTC
TRBV11-2,many,TRBJ2-1,.,CASSLDLANEQFF,TGTGCCAGCAGCTTAGATCTCGCTAATGAGCAGTTCTTC
TRBV4-1,.,TRBJ2-7,TRBD2,CASSHLAGGSSYEQYF,TGCGCCAGCAGCCATCTAGCCGGGGGGAGCTCCTACGAGCAGTACTTC
TRBV20-1,.,TRBJ2-5,TRBD1,CSAGRGQGGETQYF,TGCAGTGCTGGGCGTGGACAGGGAGGAGAGACCCAGTACTTC
TRBV19,many,TRBJ2-1,.,CASRSGSYNEQFF,TGTGCCAGCAGGAGCGGCTCCTACAATGAGCAGTTCTTC
TRBV4-1,.,TRBJ2-6,.,CASSQYPEEGVPGANVLTF,TGCGCCAGCAGCCAATACCCTGAAGAAGGAGTTCCTGGGGCCAACGTCCTGACTTTC
TRBV4-3,few,TRBJ2-7,.,CASSQDRTGLSYEQYF,TGCGCCAGCAGCCAAGATCGCACTGGCCTCTCCTACGAGCAGTACTTC
TRBV7-2,many,TRBJ1-4,TRBD1,CASSPGDRGRYEKLFF,TGTGCCAGCAGCCCTGGGGACAGGGGGCGTTATGAAAAACTGTTTTTT
TRBV5-1,few,TRBJ1-2,.,CASSFNRNYGYTF,TGCGCCAGCAGCTTCAACAGAAACTATGGCTACACCTTC
TRBV19,many,TRBJ1-1,.,CASSIQSGGTKEHPIEAFF,TGTGCCAGTAGTATACAGAGTGGGGGGACAAAGGAACATCCGATCGAAGCTTTCTTT